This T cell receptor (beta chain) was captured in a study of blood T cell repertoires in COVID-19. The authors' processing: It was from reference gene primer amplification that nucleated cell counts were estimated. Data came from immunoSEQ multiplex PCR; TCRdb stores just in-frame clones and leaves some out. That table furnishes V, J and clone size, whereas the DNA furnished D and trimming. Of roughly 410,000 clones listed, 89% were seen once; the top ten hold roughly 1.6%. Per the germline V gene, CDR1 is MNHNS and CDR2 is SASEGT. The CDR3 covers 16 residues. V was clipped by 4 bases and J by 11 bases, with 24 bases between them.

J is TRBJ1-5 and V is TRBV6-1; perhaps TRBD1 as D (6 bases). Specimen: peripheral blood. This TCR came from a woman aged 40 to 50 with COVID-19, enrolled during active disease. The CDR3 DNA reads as TGTGCCAGCAGTGCGACAGGTGGTATGACGAATCGGGCCCAGCATTTT. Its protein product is CASSATGGMTNRAQHF.